The rows below give T cell receptor beta chains drawn from one sample of a study of cytomegalovirus exposure and HLA in healthy donors. Here immunoSEQ multiplex PCR was the method, and the copy in TCRdb shows in-frame clones only, minus some. Its clone listing holds under 130,000 clones. Sequencing input: PBMCs. All receptors come from a man aged 35-49 years in good health and CMV-seronegative. The CDR3 runs from the conserved cysteine through the conserved F or W. D genes are given only for firm matches.

d_call: NA
j_call: TRBJ1-3
v_call: TRBV7-2
cdr3_aa: CASRNGGGFGNTIYF

d_call: NA
j_call: TRBJ2-5
v_call: TRBV5-6
cdr3_aa: CASSVATTDSQETQYF

d_call: TRBD1
j_call: TRBJ1-6
v_call: TRBV5-1
cdr3_aa: CASSPGTGNSPLHF

d_call: TRBD1
j_call: TRBJ1-6
v_call: TRBV7-9
cdr3_aa: CAGKRGQGDNSPLHF

d_call: NA
j_call: TRBJ1-1
v_call: TRBV25-1
cdr3_aa: CASSFGQSTEAFF

d_call: NA
j_call: TRBJ1-4
v_call: TRBV4-3
cdr3_aa: CASSQVGGATNEKLFF

d_call: NA
j_call: TRBJ1-1
v_call: TRBV18
cdr3_aa: CASSTLRGVGNTEAFF

d_call: NA
j_call: TRBJ2-4
v_call: TRBV19
cdr3_aa: CASSRGSGAGIQYF

d_call: TRBD2
j_call: TRBJ2-1
v_call: TRBV2
cdr3_aa: CASTSGGQSNEQFF

d_call: TRBD1
j_call: TRBJ1-4
v_call: TRBV7-2
cdr3_aa: CASRPGTVEKLFF

d_call: NA
j_call: TRBJ2-1
v_call: TRBV5-1
cdr3_aa: CASSLGGDEQFF

d_call: NA
j_call: TRBJ2-1
v_call: TRBV11-2
cdr3_aa: CASSLGVGLLYNEQFF

d_call: NA
j_call: NA
v_call: TRBV1
cdr3_aa: CTSSRQRTTPSSYEQYF

d_call: NA
j_call: TRBJ1-2
v_call: TRBV27
cdr3_aa: CASSRLGPGEGGYTF

d_call: NA
j_call: TRBJ2-7
v_call: TRBV10-3
cdr3_aa: CAISPGVGAKYEQYF

d_call: TRBD1
j_call: TRBJ1-2
v_call: TRBV30
cdr3_aa: CAWSVGQLEYYGYTF

d_call: NA
j_call: TRBJ2-2
v_call: TRBV7-2
cdr3_aa: CASSSTDTGELFF

d_call: NA
j_call: TRBJ2-7
v_call: TRBV7-2
cdr3_aa: CASSPKDSYEQYF

d_call: NA
j_call: TRBJ1-5
v_call: TRBV19
cdr3_aa: CASTQGGSYSNQPQHF

d_call: NA
j_call: TRBJ1-2
v_call: TRBV14
cdr3_aa: CASSLQGGKGYTF

d_call: NA
j_call: TRBJ2-5
v_call: TRBV7-7
cdr3_aa: CASSLDGETQYF

d_call: NA
j_call: TRBJ2-7
v_call: TRBV11-2
cdr3_aa: CASSLEGTDYEQYF

d_call: TRBD2
j_call: TRBJ2-1
v_call: TRBV4-3
cdr3_aa: CASSQDLAGYNEQFF

d_call: NA
j_call: TRBJ2-3
v_call: TRBV18
cdr3_aa: CASSPQPDTQYF

d_call: TRBD1
j_call: TRBJ1-4
v_call: TRBV19
cdr3_aa: CASSPGTGREKLFF

d_call: NA
j_call: TRBJ2-7
v_call: TRBV29-1
cdr3_aa: CSVTAGVGSEQYF

d_call: NA
j_call: TRBJ1-5
v_call: TRBV2
cdr3_aa: CASTQTDSNQPQHF

d_call: TRBD2
j_call: TRBJ2-2
v_call: TRBV5-4
cdr3_aa: CASRHTSGRNTGELFF

d_call: NA
j_call: TRBJ1-2
v_call: TRBV2
cdr3_aa: CASRATETNYGYTF

d_call: NA
j_call: TRBJ1-5
v_call: TRBV4-1
cdr3_aa: CASSQVTGPNQPQHF

d_call: TRBD2
j_call: TRBJ2-7
v_call: TRBV6-4
cdr3_aa: CASRGGGENYEQYF

d_call: NA
j_call: TRBJ1-4
v_call: TRBV6-1
cdr3_aa: CASSDAGGGRPEKLFF

d_call: TRBD1
j_call: TRBJ2-7
v_call: TRBV7-9
cdr3_aa: CASSPDRALYEQYF

d_call: TRBD1
j_call: TRBJ1-5
v_call: TRBV4-3
cdr3_aa: CASSQDPVQGADSNQPQHF

d_call: TRBD1
j_call: TRBJ1-2
v_call: TRBV25-1
cdr3_aa: CASSDRTGRGYTF

d_call: TRBD1
j_call: TRBJ1-2
v_call: TRBV2
cdr3_aa: CASTQRTGNNYGYTF

d_call: TRBD2
j_call: NA
v_call: TRBV27
cdr3_aa: CASSTSGKGEQYF

d_call: TRBD2
j_call: TRBJ2-2
v_call: TRBV18
cdr3_aa: CASSRRAGGNTGELFF

d_call: TRBD1
j_call: TRBJ1-4
v_call: TRBV7-9
cdr3_aa: CASSSGTASNEKLFF

d_call: NA
j_call: TRBJ2-2
v_call: TRBV11-2
cdr3_aa: CASSFSLAGELFF

d_call: TRBD1
j_call: TRBJ1-4
v_call: TRBV5-6
cdr3_aa: CASSWRTGTNEKLFF

d_call: TRBD1
j_call: TRBJ2-3
v_call: TRBV30
cdr3_aa: CAWSSRTGSVTDTQYF

d_call: NA
j_call: TRBJ2-2
v_call: TRBV7-2
cdr3_aa: CASSLIRSGELFF

d_call: NA
j_call: TRBJ2-7
v_call: TRBV29-1
cdr3_aa: CSTGGGESSYEQYF

d_call: NA
j_call: TRBJ1-1
v_call: TRBV7-2
cdr3_aa: CASSFTGNTEAFF

d_call: TRBD1
j_call: TRBJ1-3
v_call: TRBV28
cdr3_aa: CASSTSGTGGARRNTIYF

d_call: TRBD1
j_call: TRBJ2-2
v_call: TRBV30
cdr3_aa: CAWSRQGGGGELFF

d_call: TRBD2
j_call: TRBJ2-1
v_call: TRBV10-3
cdr3_aa: CASIDSLAGGEQFF

d_call: TRBD2
j_call: TRBJ2-1
v_call: TRBV19
cdr3_aa: CATRLGLADLKEQFF

d_call: NA
j_call: TRBJ2-1
v_call: TRBV19
cdr3_aa: CASSILGGADNEQFF

d_call: TRBD2
j_call: TRBJ2-3
v_call: TRBV7-2
cdr3_aa: CASSQQSGRAADTQYF

d_call: NA
j_call: TRBJ2-2
v_call: TRBV28
cdr3_aa: CASSLSVSRRAGELFF

d_call: TRBD1
j_call: TRBJ1-3
v_call: TRBV10-3
cdr3_aa: CATTPGQGSGNTIYF

d_call: NA
j_call: TRBJ2-3
v_call: TRBV7-2
cdr3_aa: CASSFTAGLKLDTQYF

d_call: TRBD1
j_call: TRBJ2-3
v_call: TRBV5-5
cdr3_aa: CASSPGQGGTDTQYF

d_call: TRBD2
j_call: TRBJ2-7
v_call: TRBV14
cdr3_aa: CASSQDTGGAYEQYF

d_call: NA
j_call: TRBJ1-5
v_call: TRBV19
cdr3_aa: CASSITVRAGAYSNQPQHF